These T cell receptor beta chains were read from a single sample in a study of blood T cell repertoires in COVID-19. Clones were read by immunoSEQ multiplex PCR, and TCRdb kept only the in-frame ones, dropping some. Found here are around 80,000 clones, approximately 90% of them singletons; the top ten hold around 0.6%. Sequencing was performed on peripheral blood. Every receptor here comes from a man aged 55 to 69 with acute or convalescent COVID-19. CDR3s include the opening cysteine and the closing phenylalanine or tryptophan.

TRBV6-5	TRBJ2-6	CASSPGLAGANVLTF
TRBV2	TRBJ2-7	CASVASGSEQYF
TRBV6-5	TRBJ2-3	CASSRLASADTQYF
TRBV19	TRBJ1-5	CASRTGTGGQPQHF
TRBV10-3	TRBJ2-7	CAISAGGDEQYF
TRBV19	TRBJ2-7	CASSPGTSRQYF
TRBV11-2	TRBJ2-5	CASSSRDSVFEETQYF
TRBV6-1	TRBJ1-3	CASSETTNPWTASGNTIYF
TRBV3-1/TRBV3-2	TRBJ2-5	CASSQGGVQYF
TRBV5-1	TRBJ2-1	CASHRGSGGADEQFF
TRBV19	TRBJ1-6	CATHSSYNSPLHF
TRBV6-5	TRBJ1-1	CASSLTVNTEAFF
TRBV5-1	TRBJ1-3	CASSLRGQGQSGNTIYF
TRBV6-6	TRBJ1-2	CASSYSQAGFTF
TRBV5-6	TRBJ2-1	CASIQNPVSSYNEQFF